This TCR beta chain was profiled in a study of CD8 T cells in ankylosing spondylitis. Making the TCR beta libraries involved quantitative 5'-RACE with molecular barcodes. Using its own MiXCR run on the 5' RACE reads, TCRdb lists one record per CDR3 protein. Here the sample spans about 150,000 distinct CDR3 sequences, 30% to 35% being singletons. Study conclusions and caveats: Reportedly, matched ankylosing spondylitis synovial fluid was significantly enriched for disease-linked clones. For ankylosing spondylitis blood, a TCR beta motif of roughly 8 highly homologous variants appeared characteristic. Peripheral blood samples showed relatively rare disease-linked clones, and these clones were CD8+.

This clonotype has more than one count but fewer than ten. The antigen is not known. Germline loops: CDR1 KGHDR, CDR2 SFDVKD. V was pared by 6 bases and J by 2 bases, with 5 bases between. CDR3 length: 12 residues. The sequencing input was synovial fluid, either unsorted or a sorted T cell fraction (not recorded which). This TCR was recovered from a male donor with ankylosing spondylitis. The J gene is TRBJ2-3, the V gene TRBV24-1; D gene unclear. As DNA, the CDR3 is TGTGCCACCAGTCAATTCACAGATACGCAGTATTTT. Its protein is CATSQFTDTQYF.